The source of this TCR beta chain is a study of CD8+CD57+ T cells in acquired aplastic anemia. Using genomic DNA as the template, TCR beta VDJ and CDR3 profiling was carried out. TCRdb analysed the reads with MiXCR anew, one entry per CDR3 protein. The sample lists under 200,000 distinct CDR3 sequences, about 50% occurring once. This CDR3 contains 15 residues. Germline V gene lookup returns CDR1 PRHDT and CDR2 FYEKMQ (reference sequence). The V and J ends lost 4 bases and 4 bases, in that order; junction bases with no gene match: 9. All sequencing subjects had displayed CD8+CD57+ cell expansion on flow cytometry.

This receptor was obtained from a human donor with aplastic anemia. The chain combines TRBV13 with TRBJ1-2; 7 nucleotides agree with TRBD1. The sample taken for sequencing was sorted CD4+, CD8+, or CD8+CD57+ T cells (not recorded which) from PBMCs. CDR3 coding DNA: TGTGCCAGCAGCTCCAACAGACAGGGAGCCTATGGCTACACCTTC. Translating it yields CASSSNRQGAYGYTF.